This T cell receptor (beta chain) was captured in a study of regulatory T cells in long-lasting Graves disease. Time point noted: persistent/refractory GD, antithyroid drugs over 5 years with positive TRAb. The TCR library was made from RNA that had been extracted from PBMCs in TRIzol. Per germline, CDR1 MNHEY and CDR2 SVGAGI. V was trimmed by 2 bases and J by 6 bases, leaving 11 bases between them. The CDR3 extends over 13 amino acids. iRepertoire HTBI primers and Arm-PCR of CDR3 regions built TCR beta libraries. TCRdb processed the multiplex PCR reads anew with MiXCR; each CDR3 protein has one entry. This sample has fewer than 400,000 distinct CDR3 sequences, with around 20% found just once.

This clonotype originated in a female donor with Graves disease. The chain employs TRBV6-5 and TRBJ2-7, with a tentative D call TRBD2 (5 bases). Material: peripheral blood mononuclear cells (PBMCs), obtained when the disease was refractory, from a patient treated with antithyroid drugs. CDR3 in amino acids: CASSYPGVSEQYF. The CDR3, as DNA: TGTGCCAGCAGTTACCCCGGGGTTTCCGAGCAGTACTTC.